Described below is a single TCR beta chain sequence and its context. The germline V gene encodes CDR1 LNHDA and CDR2 SQIVND (reference sequence). CDR3 length equals 16 residues. V lost 5 bases and J lost 0; bases outside the gene matches: 9. Clones were read by immunoSEQ multiplex PCR, and TCRdb kept only the in-frame ones, dropping some. The sample holds about 75,000 clones, 90% to 95% seen once. This sample is drawn from a study of control samples from healthy donors and cancer patients. Sequencing was carried out using blood. The chain recombines TRBV19 with TRBJ1-1; 7 bases fit TRBD1. The source is a middle-aged woman in good health. CDR3 DNA sequence: TGTGCCAGTAGTGTACCGACAGGGTTCATGAACACTGAAGCTTTCTTT. Protein sequence: CASSVPTGFMNTEAFF.